The 3 T cell receptor beta chains below all came from one sample that was sequenced in a study of OX40 agonist ivuxolimab in advanced cancers. Libraries were built with the immunoSEQ multiplex PCR assay. TCRdb holds this immuneACCESS table with in-frame rearrangements only. Some clones are missing; in checked studies, unresolved V genes explain under half, and the rest has no known cause. The sample data list 25,000 to 30,000 clones, and around 86% of these were observed just once. The biggest ten clones account for under 25% of the sample. The sequenced sample was CD4+ or CD8+ T cells sorted from blood, obtained in a trial of the OX40 agonist ivuxolimab. Source of these receptors: an adult with an advanced solid tumor such as melanoma, head and neck, liver or kidney cancer.

The chain joins TRBV4-1 to TRBJ2-7; TRBD2 aligns across 10 bases. Germline CDR1 reads MGHRA; CDR2 reads YSYEKL. The trim removed 0 bases at V and 4 bases at J, leaving 6 bases unmatched. This CDR3 spans 16 amino acids. The CDR3 is CASSQESTSGTYEQYF. CDR3 DNA sequence: TGCGCCAGCAGCCAAGAGTCAACTAGCGGGACGTACGAGCAGTACTTC.

The rearrangement uses TRBV4-3 and TRBJ1-5, with 9 nucleotides matching TRBD1. Per the germline V gene, CDR1 is LGHNA and CDR2 is YSLEER. The CDR3 has 16 residues. Trimming took 1 base from V and 1 from J; bases not matched to a gene: 2. The CDR3 DNA follows: TGCGCCAGCAGCCAAGTGACAGGGGGGAGCAATCAGCCCCAGCATTTT. Amino acids: CASSQVTGGSNQPQHF.

This sequence joins TRBV5-1 and TRBJ2-7; D not certain. V gave up 0 bases and J gave up 6 bases, with 7 bases separating them. The CDR3 sequence is 12 residues long. Germline lookup yields CDR1 SGHRS and CDR2 YFSETQ. The CDR3 loop is CASSLVATEQYF. DNA of the CDR3: TGCGCCAGCAGCTTGGTAGCTACCGAGCAGTACTTC.